These 24 T cell receptor beta chains share one sample of origin, sequenced in a study of blood T cell repertoires in COVID-19. Repertoires were generated with immunoSEQ multiplex PCR, while TCRdb's copy carries only in-frame clones and drops some. The sample has some 140,000 clones; roughly 80% are singletons. The sample was peripheral blood. The receptor source for this set is a woman between 55 and 75 years old with acute or convalescent COVID-19.

As regards this clone: The same CDR3 is also encoded by other DNA sequences in this sample. The chain recombines TRBV3-1 (or the pseudogene TRBV3-2) with TRBJ1-5; D is undetermined. The length of the CDR3 is 13 residues. Germline CDR1 reads LGHDT; CDR2 reads YNNKEL (reference sequence). The V and J ends lost 3 bases and 2 bases respectively, with 5 bases between them. This CDR3 is CASSQTGNQPQHF. CDR3 DNA sequence: TGTGCCAGCAGCCAGACTGGCAATCAGCCCCAGCATTTT.

This clone has only a few counts. The rearrangement uses TRBV12-3 or TRBV12-4 and TRBJ2-7; possible D gene TRBD1, 7 bases. V lost 7 bases and J lost 7, with 14 bases in between. This CDR3 has 12 amino acids. CDR3 DNA: TGTGCCAGCATTAAGGGGGCGGGGGAGCAGTACTTC. Translated: CASIKGAGEQYF.

This chain links TRBV12-3 or TRBV12-4 with TRBJ1-2; D is ambiguous. CDR3 length: 13 residues. V lost 2 bases, J lost 2 bases, and 6 bases lay in between. The CDR3 sequence is CASSLRENYGYTF. Here the CDR3 DNA reads TGTGCCAGCAGTTTAAGGGAGAACTATGGCTACACCTTC.

The CDR3 region is CASSRRDRVPGNTIYF. In DNA form, the CDR3 reads TGTGCCAGCAGCCGTCGGGACAGGGTCCCTGGAAACACCATATATTTT. The chain has TRBV3-1 (or the pseudogene TRBV3-2) and TRBJ1-3; 9 nucleotides agree with TRBD1. The germline V gene has CDR1 LGHDT and CDR2 YNNKEL (reference sequence). After removal of 4 bases from V and 2 bases from J, the junction contained 6 bases not matched to a gene. This CDR3 is 16 amino acids long.

V usage is TRBV18 and J usage is TRBJ2-1; D perhaps matches TRBD1 (7 bases). Germline loops: CDR1 KGHSH, CDR2 LQKENI. This CDR3 spans 16 amino acids. With 3 bases removed from V and 0 bases from J, the gap between germline ends came to 12 bases. The CDR3 coding sequence is TGTGCCAGCTCACCCAGGGGGGAAAGCTCCTACAATGAGCAGTTCTTC. Its protein product is CASSPRGESSYNEQFF.

The rearrangement uses TRBV11-2 and TRBJ1-1, with D possibly being TRBD1 (6 bases). The V end was cut by 3 bases, the J end by 2 bases, with 16 bases between. The CDR3 loop spans 16 amino acids. Germline V gene data show CDR1 as SGHAT and CDR2 as FQNNGV. The CDR3 DNA reads as TGTGCCAGCAGCTTTACAGGGAAACGGGTTAACACTGAAGCTTTCTTT. This sequence encodes CASSFTGKRVNTEAFF.

The CDR3, as DNA: TGTGCCAGCAGTAGCAAGGGAGGGGTCCACGAGCAGTACTTC. Translated: CASSSKGGVHEQYF. The chain couples TRBV6-5 to TRBJ2-7, with 7 bases fitting TRBD2. V lost 5 bases, J lost 5 bases, and 9 bases stayed unmatched. From germline, CDR1 is MNHEY and CDR2 SVGAGI. The CDR3 consists of 14 residues.

V and J are TRBV5-1 and TRBJ1-3; tentative D call: TRBD1 (5 bases). The CDR3 loop spans 14 amino acids. CDR1 is SGHRS and CDR2 is YFSETQ in the germline V gene. Trimming stripped 4 bases from V and 1 base from J, with 9 bases between. CDR3 region: CASSPSGSGNTIYF. The CDR3 DNA reads TGCGCCAGCAGCCCATCAGGGTCTGGAAACACCATATATTTT.

V and J are TRBV5-1 and TRBJ1-6; 8 positions match TRBD1. This CDR3 is built from 15 residues. Per germline, CDR1 SGHRS and CDR2 YFSETQ. V trimming: 5 bases; J trimming: 7 bases; junction bases outside the gene matches: 8. CDR3 nucleotides: TGCGCCAGCAGGAATCCCGGGACAGGAAATTCACCCCTCCACTTT. It is translated as CASRNPGTGNSPLHF. The variable domain in full, completed from reference TRBV5-1 and TRBJ1-6, reads KAGVTQTPRYLIKTRGQQVTLSCSPISGHRSVSWYQQTPGQGLQFLFEYFSETQRNKGNFPGRFSGRQFSNSRSEMNVSTLELGDSALYLCASRNPGTGNSPLHFGNGTRLTVT.

V usage is TRBV14 and J usage is TRBJ1-4; TRBD1 is a possible D gene (6 bases). This CDR3 has 13 amino acids. CDR1 is SGHDN, CDR2 FVKESK, per germline. V was clipped by 4 bases and J by 10 bases, with 13 bases between them. The CDR3 protein is CASSPQGLSKLFF. Here the CDR3 DNA reads TGTGCCAGCAGCCCCCAGGGGCTTTCAAAACTGTTTTTT.

The rearrangement joins TRBV6-5 to TRBJ1-5, with unresolved D. There are 15 residues in the CDR3. CDR1 is MNHEY and CDR2 is SVGAGI in the germline V gene. Trimming pared 6 bases from V and 1 base from J, leaving 13 bases between. The CDR3 DNA is TGTGCCAGCAGAAAAAACCGGGAAAGCAATCAGCCCCAGCATTTT. Protein sequence: CASRKNRESNQPQHF.

The chain uses TRBV5-1 and TRBJ2-3; 12 nucleotides match TRBD2. Per germline, CDR1 SGHRS and CDR2 YFSETQ. V trimming: 3 bases; J trimming: 3 bases; junction bases outside the gene matches: 5. The CDR3 spans 16 residues. CDR3 in DNA: TGCGCCAGCAGCTCACTAGCGGGGGGAAGGACAGATACGCAGTATTTT. Translated, it gives CASSSLAGGRTDTQYF.

This chain uses TRBV9 with TRBJ1-5; the D gene is possibly TRBD1 (5 bases). The CDR3 has 15 residues. Germline CDR1 and CDR2: SGDLS and YYNGEE. The V and J ends lost 1 base and 5 bases respectively, with 13 bases between them. CDR3 DNA: TGTGCCAGCAGCGTATCAGTTGGGGGGGATCAGCCCCAGCATTTT. This translates into CASSVSVGGDQPQHF.

The sample holds a few counts of this clone. The J gene is TRBJ1-5, the V gene TRBV19, with D possibly TRBD1 on 6 matching bases. V dropped 7 bases and J dropped 0 bases, with 10 bases sitting between them. CDR1 and CDR2 from the germline V gene are LNHDA and SQIVND (reference sequence). This CDR3 spans 14 amino acids. CDR3 protein: CASTMTGSNQPQHF. The CDR3 nucleotides read TGTGCCAGTACCATGACAGGTAGCAATCAGCCCCAGCATTTT.

This chain links TRBV18 with TRBJ2-7; D is uncertain. The germline CDR1 and CDR2 sequences are KGHSH and LQKENI. Trimming took 0 bases from V and 4 from J, leaving 7 bases between them. This CDR3 contains 13 residues. DNA for the CDR3: TGTGCCAGCTCACCACCCGCGGTTTACGAGCAGTACTTC. Translated: CASSPPAVYEQYF.

The table lists this clone with a count of one. The rearrangement uses TRBV7-9 and TRBJ2-5; TRBD2 aligns across 7 bases. The V gene's germline CDR1 is SEHNR and CDR2 FQNEAQ (reference sequence). V dropped 5 bases and J dropped 2; count of bases not matched to a gene: 8. CDR3 length: 15 amino acids. The CDR3 DNA reads as TGTGCCAGCAGCCCTACACCTAGCGGTCAAGAGACCCAGTACTTC. Translation gives CASSPTPSGQETQYF.

The rearrangement links TRBV18 to TRBJ1-2; D is ambiguous. Per germline, CDR1 KGHSH and CDR2 LQKENI. Trimming removed 5 bases at V and 3 bases at J, with 4 bases between. The CDR3 is 11 residues long. The CDR3 coding sequence is TGTGCCAGCTCATCGGACTATGGCTACACCTTC. As protein: CASSSDYGYTF.

The chain uses TRBV6-5 and TRBJ1-3; the match to TRBD1 covers 7 bases. V shed 0 bases and J 4 bases; nucleotides not matched to a gene: 6. Per the germline V gene, CDR1 is MNHEY and CDR2 is SVGAGI. The CDR3 spans 16 residues. This chain's CDR3 is CASSYSKGAGGNTIYF. The CDR3, as DNA: TGTGCCAGCAGTTACTCTAAGGGGGCAGGGGGAAACACCATATATTTT.

V is TRBV29-1 and J is TRBJ1-1, with a possible D match to TRBD1 (5 bases). The CDR3 is 13 amino acids. The germline V gene has CDR1 SQVTM and CDR2 ANQGSEA. Deletions cut 3 bases from V and 3 bases from J, with 11 bases between. CDR3 amino acids: CSVELGLDTEAFF. CDR3 sequence (DNA): TGCAGCGTTGAGTTGGGGCTCGACACTGAAGCTTTCTTT.

This clone has ten or more counts. The chain carries TRBV6-1 and TRBJ1-4, with D unclear. Trimming left V 4 bases short and J 0 bases short, with 12 bases between. Germline values: CDR1 MNHNS, CDR2 SASEGT. The CDR3 is 16 amino acids. This CDR3 reads CASSARWPATNEKLFF. The CDR3 nucleotides read TGTGCCAGCAGTGCCAGGTGGCCTGCAACTAATGAAAAACTGTTTTTT.

J is TRBJ2-3 and V is TRBV19; D is unclear. CDR1 LNHDA and CDR2 SQIVND come from the germline V gene (reference sequence). The CDR3 totals 14 residues. V lost 4 bases to trimming and J lost 0 bases, with 8 bases between them. This chain's CDR3 is CASSKYTSTDTQYF. The CDR3 DNA is TGTGCCAGTAGTAAATATACTAGCACAGATACGCAGTATTTT. The variable domain in full, with the rest retrieved from reference TRBV19 and TRBJ2-3, is DGGITQSPKYLFRKEGQNVTLSCEQNLNHDAMYWYRQDPGQGLRLIYYSQIVNDFQKGDIAEGYSVSREKKESFPLTVTSAQKNPTAFYLCASSKYTSTDTQYFGPGTRLTVL.

The rearrangement joins TRBV4-1 to TRBJ2-5, with a tentative D call TRBD2 (7 bases). The CDR3 consists of 16 residues. V shed 0 bases and J shed 5 bases, with 16 bases lying between them. The germline CDR1 and CDR2 sequences are MGHRA and YSYEKL. The CDR3 DNA sequence: TGCGCCAGCAGCCAAGATTTTCGGGGGGCGGCGGAGACCCAGTACTTC. Its translation is CASSQDFRGAAETQYF.

This rearrangement joins TRBV18 to TRBJ1-3, with 9 bases fitting TRBD1. Germline V lookup: CDR1 KGHSH, CDR2 LQKENI. The V gene end was trimmed by 2 bases and the J gene end by 5 bases; junction bases not matched to a gene: 7. The CDR3 has 16 residues. CDR3 nucleotides: TGTGCCAGCTCACCAGAAGGGACAGGGCTAAGAAACACCATATATTTT. Encoded protein: CASSPEGTGLRNTIYF.

This chain links TRBV20-1 with TRBJ2-2; TRBD1 is a possible D gene (6 bases). Germline CDR1 DFQATT, CDR2 SNEGSKA (reference sequence). V dropped 3 bases and J dropped 1 base, with 9 bases sitting between them. The CDR3 totals 14 residues. The DNA of the CDR3 is TGCAGTGCTAGTTTAGGGGGGAACACCGGGGAGCTGTTTTTT. It translates to CSASLGGNTGELFF.